Detailed here is one TCR beta chain. Its antigen is currently unknown. The data were taken from a study of CXCR3-negative and CXCR3-positive naive CD8 T cells. Study-level results: CXCR3-positive naive cells carried more hydrophobic TRB CDR3s than CXCR3-negative ones. Similarly elevated diversity marked both naive subsets, with memory CD8+ cells showing far lower diversity.

Every CD8+ T cell subset underwent triplicate sorting at roughly 320,000 cells apiece. The authors made the TRB cDNA libraries by 5' RACE using UMI labels. TCRdb re-analyzed the 5' RACE reads; it lists each CDR3 protein once, without DNA. Its listing shows roughly 130,000 distinct CDR3 sequences. Source material: naive CXCR3+ CD8+ T cells from blood. Subset denoted: CD45RO-CCR7+CD27+CD95- naive CD8+ T cells expressing CXCR3 (TNR3+). The sequence was collected from a human donor in good health. Some clones in this sample may be carry-over from other donors' samples.

CDR3 protein: CASSSPGGREAFF. This chain joins TRBV7-9 and TRBJ1-1; the TCRdb call, TRBD1, lacks DNA for checking. There are 13 residues in the CDR3. In germline, CDR1 is SEHNR, CDR2 FQNEAQ (reference sequence).